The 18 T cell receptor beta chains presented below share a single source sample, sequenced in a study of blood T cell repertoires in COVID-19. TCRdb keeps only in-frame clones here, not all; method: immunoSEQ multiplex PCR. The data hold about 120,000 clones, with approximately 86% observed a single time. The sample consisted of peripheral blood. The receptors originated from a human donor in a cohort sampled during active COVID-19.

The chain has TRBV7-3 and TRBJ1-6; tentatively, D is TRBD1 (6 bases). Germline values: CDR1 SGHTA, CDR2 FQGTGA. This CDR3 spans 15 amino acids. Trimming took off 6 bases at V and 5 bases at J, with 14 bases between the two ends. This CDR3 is CASSSGQTDNSPLHF. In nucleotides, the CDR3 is TGTGCCAGCAGTTCCGGACAGACAGATAATTCACCCCTCCACTTT.

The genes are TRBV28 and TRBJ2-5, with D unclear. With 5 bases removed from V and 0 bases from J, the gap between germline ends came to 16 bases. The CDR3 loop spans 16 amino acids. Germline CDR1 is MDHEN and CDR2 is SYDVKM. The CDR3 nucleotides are TGTGCCAGCAGTCCAATGGGCCAGGTGGACCAAGAGACCCAGTACTTC. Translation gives CASSPMGQVDQETQYF.

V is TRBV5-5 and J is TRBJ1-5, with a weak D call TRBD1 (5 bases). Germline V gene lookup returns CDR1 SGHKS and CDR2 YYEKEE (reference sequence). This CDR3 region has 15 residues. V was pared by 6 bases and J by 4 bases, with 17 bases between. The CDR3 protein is CASTLGGWGNQPQHF. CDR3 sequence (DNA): TGTGCCAGCACCCTTGGGGGGTGGGGGAATCAGCCCCAGCATTTT.

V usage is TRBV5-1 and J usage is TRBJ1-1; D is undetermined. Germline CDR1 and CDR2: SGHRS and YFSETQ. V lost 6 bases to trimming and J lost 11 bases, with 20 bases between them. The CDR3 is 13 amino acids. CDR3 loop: CASTQEGGQRAFF. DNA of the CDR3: TGCGCCAGCACCCAGGAGGGCGGGCAGCGGGCTTTCTTT.

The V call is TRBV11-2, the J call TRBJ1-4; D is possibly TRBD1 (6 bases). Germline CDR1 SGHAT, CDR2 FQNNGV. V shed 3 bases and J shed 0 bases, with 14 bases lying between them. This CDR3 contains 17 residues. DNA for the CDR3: TGTGCCAGCAGCTTGGGGGCGGTCGATGCAACTAATGAAAAACTGTTTTTT. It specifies CASSLGAVDATNEKLFF.

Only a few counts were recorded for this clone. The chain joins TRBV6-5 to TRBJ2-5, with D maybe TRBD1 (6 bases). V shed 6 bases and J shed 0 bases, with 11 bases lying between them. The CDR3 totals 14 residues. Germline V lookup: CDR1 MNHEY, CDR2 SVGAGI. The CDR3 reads CASRAWDNQETQYF. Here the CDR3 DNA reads TGTGCCAGCAGAGCCTGGGACAACCAAGAGACCCAGTACTTC.

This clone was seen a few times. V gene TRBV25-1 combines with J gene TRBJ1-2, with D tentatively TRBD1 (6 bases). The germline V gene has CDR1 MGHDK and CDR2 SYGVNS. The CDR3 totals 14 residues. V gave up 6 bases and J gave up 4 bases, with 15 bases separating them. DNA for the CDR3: TGTGCCAGCAGCCAAGGGGGATTGGCCTATGGCTACACCTTC. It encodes CASSQGGLAYGYTF.

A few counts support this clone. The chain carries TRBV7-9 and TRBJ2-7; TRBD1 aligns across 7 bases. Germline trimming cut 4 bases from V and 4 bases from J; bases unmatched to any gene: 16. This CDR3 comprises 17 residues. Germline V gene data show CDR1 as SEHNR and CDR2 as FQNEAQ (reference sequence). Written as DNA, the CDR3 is TGTGCCAGCAGCTCTTCTTTAGGGGACAGTCGCGCGTACGAGCAGTACTTC. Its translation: CASSSSLGDSRAYEQYF.

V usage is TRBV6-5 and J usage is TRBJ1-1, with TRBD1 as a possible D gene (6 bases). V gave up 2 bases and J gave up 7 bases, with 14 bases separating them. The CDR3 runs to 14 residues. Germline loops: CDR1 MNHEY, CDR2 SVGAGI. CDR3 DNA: TGTGCCAGCAGTTACAGGGGGACAATCAGTGAAGCTTTCTTT. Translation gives CASSYRGTISEAFF.

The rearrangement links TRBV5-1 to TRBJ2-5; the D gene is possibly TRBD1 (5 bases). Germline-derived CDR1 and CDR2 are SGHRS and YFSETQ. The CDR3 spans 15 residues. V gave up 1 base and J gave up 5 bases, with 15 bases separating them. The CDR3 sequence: CASSLNLGAVETQYF. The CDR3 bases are TGCGCCAGCAGCTTGAACCTTGGGGCTGTGGAGACCCAGTACTTC.

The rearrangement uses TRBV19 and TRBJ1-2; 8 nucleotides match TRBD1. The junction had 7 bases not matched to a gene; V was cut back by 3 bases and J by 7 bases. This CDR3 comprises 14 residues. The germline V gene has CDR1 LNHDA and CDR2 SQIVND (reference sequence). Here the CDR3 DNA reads TGTGCCAGTAGTATCTCGTGGACAGGGCCTGGCTACACCTTC. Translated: CASSISWTGPGYTF.

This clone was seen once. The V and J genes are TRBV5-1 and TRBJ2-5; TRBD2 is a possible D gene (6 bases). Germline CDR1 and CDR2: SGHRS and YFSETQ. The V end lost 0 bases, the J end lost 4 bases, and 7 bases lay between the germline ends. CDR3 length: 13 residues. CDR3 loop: CASSLGGIETQYF. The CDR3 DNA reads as TGCGCCAGCAGCTTGGGCGGGATAGAGACCCAGTACTTC.

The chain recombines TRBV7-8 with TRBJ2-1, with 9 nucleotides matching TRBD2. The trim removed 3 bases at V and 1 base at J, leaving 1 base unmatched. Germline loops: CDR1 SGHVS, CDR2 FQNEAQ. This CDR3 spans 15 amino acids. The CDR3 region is CASSLLAGSYNEQFF. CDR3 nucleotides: TGTGCCAGCAGCTTGCTAGCGGGATCCTACAATGAGCAGTTCTTC.

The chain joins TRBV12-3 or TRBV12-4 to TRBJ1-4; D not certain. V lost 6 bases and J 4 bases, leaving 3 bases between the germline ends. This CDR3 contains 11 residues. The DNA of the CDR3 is TGTGCCAGCAGCCTTAATGAAAAACTGTTTTTT. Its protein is CASSLNEKLFF.

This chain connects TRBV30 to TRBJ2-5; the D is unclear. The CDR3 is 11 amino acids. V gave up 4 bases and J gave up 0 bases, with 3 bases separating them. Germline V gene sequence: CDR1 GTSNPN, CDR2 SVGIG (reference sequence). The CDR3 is CAWTDQETQYF. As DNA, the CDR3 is TGTGCCTGGACAGACCAAGAGACCCAGTACTTC.

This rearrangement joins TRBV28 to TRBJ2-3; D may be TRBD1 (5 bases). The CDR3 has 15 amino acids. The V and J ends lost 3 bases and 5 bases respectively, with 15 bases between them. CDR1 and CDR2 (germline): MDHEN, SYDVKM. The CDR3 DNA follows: TGTGCCAGCAGTTTGAGCCAGGGCCGGAGAGATACGCAGTATTTT. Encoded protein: CASSLSQGRRDTQYF.

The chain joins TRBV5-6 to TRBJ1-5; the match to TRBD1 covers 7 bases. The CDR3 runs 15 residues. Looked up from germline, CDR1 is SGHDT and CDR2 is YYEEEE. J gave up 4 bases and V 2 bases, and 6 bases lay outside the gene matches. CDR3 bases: TGTGCCAGCAGCTTAGGCTCACAGGGGAATCAGCCCCAGCATTTT. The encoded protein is CASSLGSQGNQPQHF.

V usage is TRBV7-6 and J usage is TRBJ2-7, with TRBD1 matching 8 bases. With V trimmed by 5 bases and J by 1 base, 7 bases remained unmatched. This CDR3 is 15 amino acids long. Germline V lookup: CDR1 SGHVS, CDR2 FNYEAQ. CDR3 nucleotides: TGTGCCAGCAGCCTCCCCGGGACAGGATCCTACGAGCAGTACTTC. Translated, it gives CASSLPGTGSYEQYF.